This record looks at one T cell receptor (beta chain) sequence and its context. Antigen: not known. Sequencing was performed with immunoSEQ multiplex PCR; in TCRdb, only in-frame clones are kept and a portion is missing. Here the sample spans around 2,000,000 clones, around 95% being singletons. The CDR3 is made up of 13 amino acids. Germline V gene sequence: CDR1 SGHTA, CDR2 FQGTGA. V shed 2 bases and J shed 9 bases, with 13 bases lying between them. The sample belongs to a study of shared clonotypes between healthy human individuals. Findings of the study overall: Generally, estimated richness proved larger in naive subsets than it did in memory subsets. Shared across several donors were 4% to 6% of the naive CD4 clonotypes.

The source of this sequence is a man younger than 35 in good health. The V and J genes are TRBV7-3 and TRBJ1-1, with D possibly being TRBD1 (5 bases). Sequenced sample: naive CD4+ T cells sorted from blood. The subset denotes: CD45RA+ positively selected. The CDR3 sequence: CASSLQTGGQAFF. The DNA of the CDR3 is TGTGCCAGCAGCTTACAAACCGGGGGTCAAGCTTTCTTT.